This section outlines one T cell receptor beta chain sequence together with its context. The sample originates from a study of T cell responses to AZD1222 COVID-19 vaccine. The repertoire was sequenced with immunoSEQ multiplex PCR; TCRdb's copy has only in-frame clones and lacks some. Of more than 95,000 clones listed, roughly 91% are singletons. Germline CDR1 reads ENHRY; CDR2 reads SYGVKD. This CDR3 contains 15 residues. The input for sequencing was peripheral blood, taken on day 0 of AZD1222 vaccination. This clonotype originated in an adult in good health. This chain joins TRBV10-3 and TRBJ1-1, with D possibly TRBD1 on 6 matching bases. The CDR3 protein is CVNLGQPPMNTEAFF. Here the CDR3 DNA reads TGTGTCAATTTAGGACAGCCCCCCATGAACACTGAAGCTTTCTTT.